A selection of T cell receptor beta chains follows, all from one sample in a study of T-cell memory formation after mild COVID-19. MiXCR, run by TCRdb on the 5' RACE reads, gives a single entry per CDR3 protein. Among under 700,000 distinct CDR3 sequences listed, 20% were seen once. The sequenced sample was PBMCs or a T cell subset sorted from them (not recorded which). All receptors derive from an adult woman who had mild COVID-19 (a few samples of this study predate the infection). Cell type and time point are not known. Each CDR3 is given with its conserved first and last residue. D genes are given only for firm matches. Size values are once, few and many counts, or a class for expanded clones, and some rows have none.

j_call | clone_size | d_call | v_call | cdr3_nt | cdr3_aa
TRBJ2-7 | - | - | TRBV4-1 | TGCGCCAGCAGCCAAGGGTTGGGATACGAGCAGTACTTC | CASSQGLGYEQYF
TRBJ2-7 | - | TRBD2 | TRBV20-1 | TGCAGTGCTCGGTTACCGGGACTAGCGGGATCCCACCTATTCGAGCAGTACTTC | CSARLPGLAGSHLFEQYF
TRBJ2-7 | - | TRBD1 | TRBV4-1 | TGCGCCAGCAGCCCCGGGACAGGGTTCCACGAGCAGTACTTC | CASSPGTGFHEQYF
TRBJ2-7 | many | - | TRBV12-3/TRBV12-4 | TGTGCCAGCAGCCCTACGGCAGGGAGCTCCTACGAGCAGTACTTC | CASSPTAGSSYEQYF
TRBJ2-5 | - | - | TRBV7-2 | TGTGCCAGCGGGCCTCCTCAAGAGACCCAGTACTTC | CASGPPQETQYF
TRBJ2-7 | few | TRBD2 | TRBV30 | TGTGCCTGGAGTTGGGGGGGTACCTACGAGCAGTACTTC | CAWSWGGTYEQYF
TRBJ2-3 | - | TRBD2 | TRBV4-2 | TGTGCCAGCAGCGACGGGGGACTAGCGGACGCAGATACGCAGTATTTT | CASSDGGLADADTQYF
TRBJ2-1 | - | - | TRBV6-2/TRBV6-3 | TGTGCCAGCATCCCCAGCGGGCCAAACAATGAGCAGTTCTTC | CASIPSGPNNEQFF
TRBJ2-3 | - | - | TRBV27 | TGTGCCAGCGCTGGGCCCTGGACAGATACGCAGTATTTT | CASAGPWTDTQYF
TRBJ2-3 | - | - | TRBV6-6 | TGTGCCAGCAGTTCCCCGGGGGCGGGAAAGGATACGCAGTATTTT | CASSSPGAGKDTQYF
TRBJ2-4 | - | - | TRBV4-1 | TGCGCCAGCAGCCAAGTGGGGGGTGCCAAAAACATTCAGTACTTC | CASSQVGGAKNIQYF
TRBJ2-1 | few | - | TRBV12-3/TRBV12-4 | TGTGCCAGCAGTTCCGGGACCAGCGGTTGGAATGAGCAGTTCTTC | CASSSGTSGWNEQFF
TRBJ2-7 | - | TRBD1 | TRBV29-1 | TGCAGCGTTGGTCAGGGGGACTACGAGCAGTACTTC | CSVGQGDYEQYF